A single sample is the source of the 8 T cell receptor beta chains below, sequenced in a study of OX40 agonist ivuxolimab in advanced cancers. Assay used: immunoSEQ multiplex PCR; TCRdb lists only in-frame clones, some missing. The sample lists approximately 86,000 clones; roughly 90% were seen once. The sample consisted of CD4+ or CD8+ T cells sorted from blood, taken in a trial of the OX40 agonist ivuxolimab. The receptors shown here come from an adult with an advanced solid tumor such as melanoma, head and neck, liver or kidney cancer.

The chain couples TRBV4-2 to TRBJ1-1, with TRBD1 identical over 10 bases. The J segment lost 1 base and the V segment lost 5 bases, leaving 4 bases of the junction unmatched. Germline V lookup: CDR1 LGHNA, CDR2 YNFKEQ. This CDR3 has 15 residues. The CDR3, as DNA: TGTGCCAGCAGCTCCCGGACAGGGGGGAACACTGAAGCTTTCTTT. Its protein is CASSSRTGGNTEAFF.

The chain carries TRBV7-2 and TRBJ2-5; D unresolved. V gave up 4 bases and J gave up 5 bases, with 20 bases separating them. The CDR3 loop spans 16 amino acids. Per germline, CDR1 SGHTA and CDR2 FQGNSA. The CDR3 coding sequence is TGTGCCAGCAGCTCCCGGGTCGTCCCCGGCAGGGAGACCCAGTACTTC. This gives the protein CASSSRVVPGRETQYF.

The CDR3 is CAWSVSLAGTGELFF. The CDR3 nucleotides read TGTGCCTGGAGTGTTTCACTAGCGGGCACCGGGGAGCTGTTTTTT. This rearrangement joins TRBV30 to TRBJ2-2; 9 bases are shared with TRBD2. Trimming took 0 bases from V and 4 from J; bases not matched to a gene: 3. The germline V gene has CDR1 GTSNPN and CDR2 SVGIG (reference sequence). The CDR3 runs 15 residues.

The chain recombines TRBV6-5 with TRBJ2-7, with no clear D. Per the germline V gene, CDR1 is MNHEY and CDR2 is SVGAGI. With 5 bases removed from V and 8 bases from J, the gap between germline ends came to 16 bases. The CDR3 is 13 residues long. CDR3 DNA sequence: TGTGCCAGCAGTGATGGTCGCCGGAGTAAGCAGTACTTC. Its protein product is CASSDGRRSKQYF.

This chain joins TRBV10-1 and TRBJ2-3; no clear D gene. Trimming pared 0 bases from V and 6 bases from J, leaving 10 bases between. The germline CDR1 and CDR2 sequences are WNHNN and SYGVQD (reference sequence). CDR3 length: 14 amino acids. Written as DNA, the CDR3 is TGCGCCAGCAGTGAGTCGCCCGTCGGGGATACGCAGTATTTT. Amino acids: CASSESPVGDTQYF.

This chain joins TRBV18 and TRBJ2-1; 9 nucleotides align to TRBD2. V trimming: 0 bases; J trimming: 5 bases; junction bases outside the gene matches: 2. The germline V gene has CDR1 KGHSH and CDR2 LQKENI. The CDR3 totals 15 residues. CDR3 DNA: TGTGCCAGCTCACCACCGGCGGGAGGGAACAATGAGCAGTTCTTC. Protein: CASSPPAGGNNEQFF.

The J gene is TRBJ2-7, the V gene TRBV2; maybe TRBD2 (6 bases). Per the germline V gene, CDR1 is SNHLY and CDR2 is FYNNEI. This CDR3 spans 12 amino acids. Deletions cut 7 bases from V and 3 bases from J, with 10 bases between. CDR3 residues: CASTGLHYEQYF. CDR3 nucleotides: TGTGCCAGCACGGGACTCCACTACGAGCAGTACTTC.

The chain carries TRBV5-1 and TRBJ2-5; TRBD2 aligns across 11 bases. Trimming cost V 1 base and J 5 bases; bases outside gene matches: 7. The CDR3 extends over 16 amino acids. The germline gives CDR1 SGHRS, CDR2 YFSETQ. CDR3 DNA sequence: TGCGCCAGCAGCTTGACTAGCGGGAGTGAGAGGGAGACCCAGTACTTC. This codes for CASSLTSGSERETQYF.